The 13 T cell receptor beta chains presented below share a single source sample, sequenced in a study of human T cells and chemical hapten exposure. Time point of the sample: patch test 2, 6 weeks after DPC sensitization. Treatment given: therapeutic diphenylcyclopropenone sensitization with weekly scalp DPC. From the RACE reads, TCRdb called clonotypes with MiXCR, one entry per CDR3 protein. The sample lists 120,000 to 150,000 distinct CDR3 sequences; over 9.5% were seen once. Sequences were derived from whole blood, sampled in connection with sensitization to the hapten diphenylcyclopropenone (DPC). These TCRs come from a woman aged 45-65 years with alopecia areata. Some clones in this sample may be carry-over from other donors' samples.

This clonotype was found many times. This chain links TRBV7-9 with TRBJ2-1; 13 nucleotides line up with TRBD2. V shed 5 bases and J 8 bases; nucleotides not matched to a gene: 9. Looked up from germline, CDR1 is SEHNR and CDR2 is FQNEAQ (reference sequence). The CDR3 runs 16 residues. CDR3 amino acids: CASSPPGLAGSDEQFF. The CDR3, as DNA: TGTGCCAGCAGCCCTCCGGGACTAGCGGGATCTGATGAGCAGTTCTTC.

This clonotype was picked up a small number of times. The chain carries TRBV7-8 and TRBJ2-3, with 13 bases matching TRBD2. J lost 4 bases, V lost 0 bases, and 4 bases had no gene match. This CDR3 comprises 17 residues. Germline V gene sequence: CDR1 SGHVS, CDR2 FQNEAQ. Here the CDR3 reads CASSLAGLAGVADTQYF. The CDR3 DNA reads TGTGCCAGCAGCTTAGCTGGACTAGCGGGAGTCGCAGATACGCAGTATTTT.

A few counts support this clonotype. J is TRBJ2-7 and V is TRBV20-1, with 7 nucleotides matching TRBD2. Germline V CDR1 and CDR2: DFQATT, SNEGSKA (reference sequence). Trimming at V came to 5 bases and at J to 2 bases, leaving 9 bases not matched to a gene. This CDR3 is built from 14 residues. In DNA, the CDR3 is TGCAGTGCTGGCTTGGCTAGCGGTGCCTACGAGCAGTACTTC. Its translation is CSAGLASGAYEQYF.

The chain couples TRBV5-1 to TRBJ2-3; 7 bases are a match to TRBD1. Germline loops: CDR1 SGHRS, CDR2 YFSETQ. Trimming removed 4 bases from V and 5 bases from J; junction bases left unmatched: 10. CDR3 size: 15 residues. The CDR3 loop reads CASSPTRGQGDTQYF. The CDR3 DNA reads as TGCGCCAGCAGCCCTACGAGGGGGCAAGGAGATACGCAGTATTTT.

In this sample, this clonotype turned up many times. The chain has TRBV20-1 and TRBJ1-3; TRBD1 is a possible D gene (5 bases). The CDR3 totals 14 residues. Trimming removed 7 bases at V and 0 bases at J, with 13 bases between. Germline lookup yields CDR1 DFQATT and CDR2 SNEGSKA (reference sequence). CDR3 region: CSVRRALSGNTIYF. CDR3 in DNA: TGCAGTGTCCGCAGGGCCCTCTCTGGAAACACCATATATTTT.

This clonotype was seen a few times. The CDR3 region is CASSLRGGYGYTF. In nucleotides, the CDR3 is TGTGCCAGCAGCCTACGGGGTGGCTATGGCTACACCTTC. The chain combines TRBV7-3 with TRBJ1-2, with D unclear. Trimming cost V 5 bases and J 4 bases, with 11 bases left between them. CDR3 size: 13 residues. Germline V gene lookup returns CDR1 SGHTA and CDR2 FQGTGA.

At least ten counts were recorded for this clonotype. This chain uses TRBV7-6 with TRBJ2-1, with 8 bases lining up with TRBD2. Per germline, CDR1 SGHVS and CDR2 FNYEAQ. The trim removed 11 bases at V and 7 bases at J, leaving 10 bases unmatched. The length of the CDR3 is 13 residues. The CDR3 region has the DNA TGTGCCTCTGGAAGGGCTAGCGGGAATGAGCAGTTCTTC. Residues: CASGRASGNEQFF.

This clonotype was counted between two and nine times. The V gene is TRBV5-6, the J gene TRBJ1-5, with a tentative D call TRBD1 (5 bases). V dropped 2 bases and J dropped 2 bases, with 11 bases sitting between them. This CDR3 contains 15 residues. Germline V gene data show CDR1 as SGHDT and CDR2 as YYEEEE. The CDR3 coding sequence is TGTGCCAGCAGCTTTGGATGGGGGGGCAATCAGCCCCAGCATTTT. The encoded protein is CASSFGWGGNQPQHF. The full variable domain, completed using reference TRBV5-6 and TRBJ1-5, is DAGVTQSPTHLIKTRGQQVTLRCSPKSGHDTVSWYQQALGQGPQFIFQYYEEEERQRGNFPDRFSGHQFPNYSSELNVNALLLGDSALYLCASSFGWGGNQPQHFGDGTRLSIL.

Ten or more counts support this clonotype. The chain uses TRBV7-2 and TRBJ2-1; TRBD2 matches at 7 bases. Trimming took 1 base from V and 9 from J; bases not matched to a gene: 3. CDR3 size: 13 residues. Germline CDR1 reads SGHTA; CDR2 reads FQGNSA. The CDR3 loop reads CASSLEGGSEQFF. The CDR3 coding sequence is TGTGCCAGCAGCTTAGAGGGCGGGAGTGAGCAGTTCTTC. Drawing the rest from reference TRBV7-2 and TRBJ2-1, the complete variable domain is GAGVSQSPSNKVTEKGKDVELRCDPISGHTALYWYRQSLGQGLEFLIYFQGNSAPDKSGLPSDRFSAERTGGSVSTLTIQRTQQEDSAVYLCASSLEGGSEQFFGPGTRLTVL.

This clonotype was observed at least ten times. The chain carries TRBV28 and TRBJ2-5; 7 nucleotides agree with TRBD1. Losses at the gene ends were 10 bases for V and 6 bases for J; bases not matched to a gene: 8. The CDR3 has 12 amino acids. Germline-derived CDR1 and CDR2 are MDHEN and SYDVKM. CDR3 nucleotides: TGTGCCATCAGGACAGGCGAAAAGACCCAGTACTTC. Protein: CAIRTGEKTQYF.

This rearrangement joins TRBV5-4 to TRBJ1-2; tentative D call: TRBD1 (6 bases). The CDR3 consists of 14 residues. Germline-derived CDR1 and CDR2 are SGHNT and YYREEE (reference sequence). V was clipped by 5 bases and J by 4 bases, with 15 bases between them. CDR3 DNA: TGTGCCAGCAGTCCGGGTGGGGGCGGCTATGGCTACACCTTC. Translated: CASSPGGGGYGYTF.

Ten or more counts support this clonotype. The V and J genes are TRBV28 and TRBJ2-7; perhaps D is TRBD1 or TRBD2 (5 bases each). Germline V gene lookup returns CDR1 MDHEN and CDR2 SYDVKM. CDR3 length equals 12 residues. V lost 4 bases, J lost 1 base, and 5 bases lay in between. The CDR3 sequence: CASSWGSYEQYF. DNA for the CDR3: TGTGCCAGCAGTTGGGGGTCCTACGAGCAGTACTTC.

V is TRBV18 and J is TRBJ2-1; D might be TRBD1 (6 bases). V was trimmed by 3 bases and J by 0 bases, leaving 9 bases between them. Germline V CDR1 and CDR2: KGHSH, LQKENI. This CDR3 is built from 15 residues. CDR3 in amino acids: CASSPRDNSYNEQFF. DNA of the CDR3: TGTGCCAGCTCACCCCGGGACAACTCCTACAATGAGCAGTTCTTC.